This record concerns one TCR beta chain sequence. Antigen specificity is unknown. After removal of 3 bases from V and 5 bases from J, the junction contained 5 bases not matched to a gene. The CDR3 totals 14 residues. Germline V gene lookup returns CDR1 MGHRA and CDR2 YSYEKL. These data come from a study of post-analysis software for immune sequencing data. Overall study results and limits: Among five TRBV segments more frequent in patients than controls were TRBV5-6, TRBV5-1 and TRBV20-1.

Unique molecular identifiers were present in the TCR beta cDNA libraries. TCRdb redid the calling of the PCR reads with MiXCR, one entry per CDR3 protein. Of about 460,000 distinct CDR3 sequences in the sample, approximately 45% are singletons; the top ten hold around 10%. The sample comprised blood. This clonotype was sampled from a girl between 5 and 17 years old with multiple sclerosis. The rearrangement uses TRBV4-1 and TRBJ1-2; TRBD1 aligns across 8 bases. In nucleotides, the CDR3 is TGCGCCAGCAGCCAGAAACAGGGGGTTTATGGCTACACCTTC. Translation gives CASSQKQGVYGYTF.